This T cell receptor (beta chain) was found in a study of blood T cell repertoires in COVID-19. Sequencing was performed with immunoSEQ multiplex PCR; in TCRdb, only in-frame clones are kept and a portion is missing. The table has under 250,000 clones, around four fifths seen once. Source material: peripheral blood. This clonotype was sampled from a woman aged 70-85 years with active or convalescent COVID-19.

The CDR3 here is CASSRQGAGEKLFF. CDR3 DNA sequence: TGTGCCAGCAGTCGACAGGGGGCTGGAGAAAAACTGTTTTTT. The rearrangement links TRBV2 to TRBJ1-4, with 10 bases aligning to TRBD1. The CDR3 is made up of 14 amino acids. V shed 5 bases and J 8 bases; nucleotides not matched to a gene: 5. Germline V gene lookup returns CDR1 SNHLY and CDR2 FYNNEI.